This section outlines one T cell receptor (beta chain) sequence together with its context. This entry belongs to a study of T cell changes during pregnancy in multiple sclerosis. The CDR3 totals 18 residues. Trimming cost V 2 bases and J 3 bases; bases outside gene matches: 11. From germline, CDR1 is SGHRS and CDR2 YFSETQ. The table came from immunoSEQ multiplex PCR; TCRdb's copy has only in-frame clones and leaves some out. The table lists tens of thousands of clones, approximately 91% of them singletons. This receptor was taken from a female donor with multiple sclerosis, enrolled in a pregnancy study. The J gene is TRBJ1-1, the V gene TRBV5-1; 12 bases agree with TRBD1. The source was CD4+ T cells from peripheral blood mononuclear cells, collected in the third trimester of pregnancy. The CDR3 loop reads CASSLLPGQGAADTEAFF. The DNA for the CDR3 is TGCGCCAGCAGCTTACTCCCGGGACAGGGGGCAGCGGACACTGAAGCTTTCTTT.